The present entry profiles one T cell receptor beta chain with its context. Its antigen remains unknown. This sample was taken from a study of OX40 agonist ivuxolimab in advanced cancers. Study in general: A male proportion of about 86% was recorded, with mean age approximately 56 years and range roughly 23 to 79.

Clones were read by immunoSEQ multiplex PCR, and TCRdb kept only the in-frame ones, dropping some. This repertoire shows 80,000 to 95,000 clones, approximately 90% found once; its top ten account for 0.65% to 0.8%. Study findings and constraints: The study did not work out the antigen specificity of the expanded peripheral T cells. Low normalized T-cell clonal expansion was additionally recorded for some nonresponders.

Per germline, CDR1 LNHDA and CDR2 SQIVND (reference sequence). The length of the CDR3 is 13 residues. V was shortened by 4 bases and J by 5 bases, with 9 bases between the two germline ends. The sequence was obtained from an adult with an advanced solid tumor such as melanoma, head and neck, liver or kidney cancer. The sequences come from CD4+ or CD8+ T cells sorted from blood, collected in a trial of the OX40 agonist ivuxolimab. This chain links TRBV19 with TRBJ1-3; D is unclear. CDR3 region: CASSRRERNTIYF. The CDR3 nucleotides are TGTGCCAGTAGTAGACGGGAAAGAAACACCATATATTTT. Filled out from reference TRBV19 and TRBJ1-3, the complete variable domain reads DGGITQSPKYLFRKEGQNVTLSCEQNLNHDAMYWYRQDPGQGLRLIYYSQIVNDFQKGDIAEGYSVSREKKESFPLTVTSAQKNPTAFYLCASSRRERNTIYFGEGSWLTVV.